This paragraph reports one T cell receptor beta chain. The antigen is undetermined. The sample belongs to a study of OX40 agonist ivuxolimab in advanced cancers. Overall study context: Patients with prior anti-PD-1, anti-PD-L1 or anti-CTLA-4 therapy were eligible; approximately 40% had some.

Study conclusions and caveats: The study did not work out the antigen specificity of the expanded peripheral T cells. Nonresponders included some who also had low normalized T-cell clonal expansion.

Germline loops: CDR1 SNHLY, CDR2 FYNNEI. Trimming removed 4 bases from V and 8 bases from J; junction bases left unmatched: 8. This CDR3 comprises 15 residues. The assay was immunoSEQ multiplex PCR, and TCRdb's table has in-frame clones only and misses some. The table has tens of thousands of clones, about 90% seen once; the top ten hold around 0.8%. The sequence derives from an adult with an advanced solid tumor such as melanoma, head and neck, liver or kidney cancer. The chain recombines TRBV2 with TRBJ2-1; 10 bases fit TRBD2. The material sequenced was CD4+ or CD8+ T cells sorted from blood, taken in a trial of the OX40 agonist ivuxolimab. The CDR3 protein is CASSGTSGGGDEQFF. Here the CDR3 DNA reads TGTGCCAGCAGTGGGACTAGCGGAGGGGGGGATGAGCAGTTCTTC.